This TCR beta chain was retrieved from a study of STAT5B mutations in CD4+ large granular lymphocyte leukemia. Notes on the study in general: Without HLA matching, higher CD4+ than CD8+ T-LGLL clonality could reflect small sample size. Compared with healthy controls (2/35), patient top clones favored TRBV06 (8/27). No patients shared main leukemic clonotypes, though less than 30% appeared at low frequency elsewhere.

This clone was recorded only once. Its cognate antigen is unknown. Generated by immunoSEQ multiplex PCR, the TCRdb table keeps only in-frame clones and is missing some. The sample includes about 25,000 clones, 81% seen only once; the top ten take around 0.33%. Trimming took 2 bases from V and 1 from J; bases not matched to a gene: 1. The germline gives CDR1 KGHSH, CDR2 LQKENI. The CDR3 contains 14 residues. Sequencing was done on a sample of CD4+ T cells from blood buffy coats. The chain carries TRBV18 and TRBJ1-1; 7 bases align to TRBD1. The TCR comes from a human donor in good health. The CDR3 DNA sequence: TGTGCCAGCTCACCAGGGGACAGGAACACTGAAGCTTTCTTT. Translated, it gives CASSPGDRNTEAFF.